These 7 T cell receptor beta chains originate from one sample sequenced in a study of T cell responses to AZD1222 COVID-19 vaccine. Profiled with immunoSEQ multiplex PCR; TCRdb holds only in-frame clones, not every one. Seen here are 180,000 or so clones, about nine tenths observed once, and the top ten hold about 1.9%. Sequencing was performed on peripheral blood, taken 28 days after the second AZD1222 dose. Receptors were obtained from an adult who received the AZD1222 COVID-19 vaccine.

The chain couples TRBV10-3 to TRBJ1-6; a weak D match, TRBD1 (6 bases). V lost 5 bases and J lost 10, with 15 bases in between. CDR3 size: 14 residues. Per germline, CDR1 ENHRY and CDR2 SYGVKD. Here the CDR3 DNA reads TGTGCCATCAGTAAACAGGGTAGGGGGTCACCCCTCCACTTT. Its protein product is CAISKQGRGSPLHF.

The V call is TRBV28, the J call TRBJ2-2; D remains unclear. V was pared by 5 bases and J by 0 bases, with 7 bases between. In germline, CDR1 is MDHEN, CDR2 SYDVKM. The CDR3 has 14 residues. In nucleotides, the CDR3 is TGTGCCAGCAGTCTAACAGCGAACACCGGGGAGCTGTTTTTT. Protein: CASSLTANTGELFF.

This chain connects TRBV2 to TRBJ2-3, with unresolved D. Between the trimmed V and J ends, which lost 3 bases and 7 bases, there was a span of 8 bases. CDR3 length equals 12 residues. CDR1 is SNHLY, CDR2 FYNNEI, per germline. CDR3 nucleotide sequence: TGTGCCAGCAGTGAGAAGCGACATACGCAGTATTTT. Its translation is CASSEKRHTQYF.

The genes are TRBV9 and TRBJ2-5; 10 nucleotides agree with TRBD2. Trimming at V came to 0 bases and at J to 5 bases, leaving 4 bases not matched to a gene. This CDR3 has 15 residues. Germline assignment: CDR1 SGDLS and CDR2 YYNGEE. CDR3 protein: CASSVGGLAKETQYF. CDR3 nucleotides: TGTGCCAGCAGCGTAGGGGGACTAGCGAAGGAGACCCAGTACTTC.

The V and J genes are TRBV6-6 and TRBJ2-3; TRBD2 matches 10 bases. Germline CDR1 and CDR2: MNHNY and SVGAGI (reference sequence). Trimming took 5 bases from V and 8 from J; bases not matched to a gene: 10. The CDR3 has 15 amino acids. CDR3 in amino acids: CASSRTSGQTFTQYF. CDR3 DNA sequence: TGTGCCAGCAGTCGGACTAGCGGACAAACATTTACGCAGTATTTT.

V is TRBV18 and J is TRBJ2-2, with D tentatively TRBD1 or TRBD2 (5 bases each). Germline V lookup: CDR1 KGHSH, CDR2 LQKENI. This CDR3 is 15 amino acids long. Trimming pared 4 bases from V and 2 bases from J, leaving 11 bases between. In DNA form, the CDR3 reads TGTGCCAGCTCACGGGGCAGGACTAACACCGGGGAGCTGTTTTTT. Its protein is CASSRGRTNTGELFF. Together with reference TRBV18 and TRBJ2-2, the CDR3 gives the full variable domain: NAGVMQNPRHLVRRRGQEARLRCSPMKGHSHVYWYRQLPEEGLKFMVYLQKENIIDESGMPKERFSAEFPKEGPSILRIQQVVRGDSAAYFCASSRGRTNTGELFFGEGSRLTVL.

In its sample, this clone was seen once. V and J are TRBV11-3 and TRBJ2-2; 8 nucleotides match TRBD2. In germline, CDR1 is SGHNT, CDR2 YENEEA. This CDR3 is built from 16 residues. The ends lost 4 bases at V and 1 base at J; junction bases unmatched: 5. The CDR3 nucleotides read TGTGCCAGCAGCTCGCGAAGCGGGAGGAACACCGGGGAGCTGTTTTTT. It translates to CASSSRSGRNTGELFF.